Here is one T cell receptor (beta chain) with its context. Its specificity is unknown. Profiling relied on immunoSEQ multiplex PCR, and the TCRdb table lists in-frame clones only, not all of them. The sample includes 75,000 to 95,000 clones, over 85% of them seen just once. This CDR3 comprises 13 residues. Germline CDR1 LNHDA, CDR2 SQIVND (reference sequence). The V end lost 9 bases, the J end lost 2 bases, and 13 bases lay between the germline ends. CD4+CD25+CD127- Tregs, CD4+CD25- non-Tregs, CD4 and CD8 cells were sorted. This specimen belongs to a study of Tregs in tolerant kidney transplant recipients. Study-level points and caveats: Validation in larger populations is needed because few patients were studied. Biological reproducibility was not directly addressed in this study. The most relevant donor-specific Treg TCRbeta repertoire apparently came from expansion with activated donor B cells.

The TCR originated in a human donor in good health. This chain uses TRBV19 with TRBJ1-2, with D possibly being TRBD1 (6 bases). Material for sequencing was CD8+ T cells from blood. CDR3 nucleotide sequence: TGTGCCAGCACTCTTACAGGGAACTATGGCTACACCTTC. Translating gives CASTLTGNYGYTF.